This T cell receptor (beta chain) was identified during a study of blood T cells in healthy people across ages. It was with a sample-barcoded 5' primer and a J-beta primer mix that a second PCR of roughly 7 to 12 cycles was run. TCRdb reanalysed the 5' RACE reads using MiXCR and keeps one entry per CDR3 protein. The table lists roughly 1,800,000 distinct CDR3 sequences, just under 50% of them singletons. All donors came from Russia, were Caucasian and healthy, and spanned ages roughly 6 to 95. The extraction recovered at least 5.5 micrograms of total RNA per sample. Trimming cost V 6 bases and J 7 bases, with 10 bases left between them. The CDR3 is 13 amino acids.

Sequenced material: blood. The chain uses TRBV12-3 or TRBV12-4 and TRBJ1-6; D unresolved. The receptor's source is a woman aged 40-49 years in good health. CDR3 DNA sequence: TGTGCCAGCAGCAGACGGAAGAATTCACCCCTCCACTTT. Its translation: CASSRRKNSPLHF.